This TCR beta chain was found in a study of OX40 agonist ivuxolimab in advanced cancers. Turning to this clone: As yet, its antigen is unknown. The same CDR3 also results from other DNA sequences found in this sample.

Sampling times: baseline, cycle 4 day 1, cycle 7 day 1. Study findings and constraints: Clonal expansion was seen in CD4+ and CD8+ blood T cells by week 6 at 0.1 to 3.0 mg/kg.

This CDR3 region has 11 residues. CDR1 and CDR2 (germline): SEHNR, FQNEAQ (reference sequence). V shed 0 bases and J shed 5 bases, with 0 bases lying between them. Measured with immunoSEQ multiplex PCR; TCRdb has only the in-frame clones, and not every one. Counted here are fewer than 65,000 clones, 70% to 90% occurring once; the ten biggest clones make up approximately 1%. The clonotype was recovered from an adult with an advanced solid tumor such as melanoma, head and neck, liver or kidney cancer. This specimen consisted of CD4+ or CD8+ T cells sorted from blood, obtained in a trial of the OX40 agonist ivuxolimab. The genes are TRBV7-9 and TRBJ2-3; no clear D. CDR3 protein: CASSLADTQYF. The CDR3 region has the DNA TGTGCCAGCAGCTTAGCAGATACGCAGTATTTT. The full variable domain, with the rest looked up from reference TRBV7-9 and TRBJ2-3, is DTGVSQNPRHKITKRGQNVTFRCDPISEHNRLYWYRQTLGQGPEFLTYFQNEAQLEKSRLLSDRFSAERPKGSFSTLEIQRTEQGDSAMYLCASSLADTQYFGPGTRLTVL.